The following is a T cell receptor beta chain sequence with its context. The data are from a study of blood T cell repertoires in COVID-19. Repertoires were generated with immunoSEQ multiplex PCR, while TCRdb's copy carries only in-frame clones and drops some. Altogether hundreds of thousands of clones are present, around 85% being singletons, with the ten largest covering roughly 4.6%. The TCR originated in a middle-aged man with active or convalescent COVID-19. Sample: peripheral blood.

The CDR3: CASREVLDNEQFF. As DNA, the CDR3 is TGTGCCAGCAGGGAGGTTCTGGACAATGAGCAGTTCTTC. V is TRBV6-5 and J is TRBJ2-1, with a weak D call TRBD2 (5 bases). Germline lookup yields CDR1 MNHEY and CDR2 SVGAGI. CDR3 length: 13 residues. Trimming removed 6 bases at V and 5 bases at J, with 11 bases between.